A single sample is the source of the 13 T cell receptor beta chains below, sequenced in a study of T cell responses to AZD1222 COVID-19 vaccine. Only in-frame clones appear in the TCRdb table, and some are missing; sequencing was by immunoSEQ multiplex PCR. The top ten hold approximately 4.5% of the sample, which has some 100,000 clones, approximately 91% seen once. The sample in question was peripheral blood, obtained on day 0 of AZD1222 vaccination. Source of these receptors: an adult in good health.

The genes are TRBV19 and TRBJ1-5, with 8 bases identical to TRBD1. Germline-derived CDR1 and CDR2 are LNHDA and SQIVND (reference sequence). With V trimmed by 0 bases and J by 4 bases, 8 bases remained unmatched. The CDR3 runs to 17 residues. CDR3 amino acids: CASSIDKTGVINQPQHF. In nucleotides, the CDR3 is TGTGCCAGTAGTATAGATAAGACAGGGGTAATAAATCAGCCCCAGCATTTT. Together with reference TRBV19 and TRBJ1-5, the CDR3 gives the full variable domain: DGGITQSPKYLFRKEGQNVTLSCEQNLNHDAMYWYRQDPGQGLRLIYYSQIVNDFQKGDIAEGYSVSREKKESFPLTVTSAQKNPTAFYLCASSIDKTGVINQPQHFGDGTRLSIL.

The chain has TRBV9 and TRBJ2-3, with a weak D call TRBD1 (6 bases). CDR1 and CDR2 (germline): SGDLS, YYNGEE. The V gene lost 0 bases and the J gene lost 8 bases, with 13 bases spanning the gap. The CDR3 extends over 14 amino acids. The CDR3 nucleotides are TGTGCCAGCAGCGTAGGAACAGGGACCATTACGCAGTATTTT. Its translation: CASSVGTGTITQYF.

The V gene is TRBV6-2 or TRBV6-3, the J gene TRBJ1-2; possible D gene TRBD1, 5 bases. The CDR3 covers 17 residues. Germline V gene data show CDR1 as MNHEY and CDR2 as SVGEGT. Trimming removed 3 bases at V and 6 bases at J, with 23 bases between. In DNA form, the CDR3 reads TGTGCCAGCAGTTATTCTACCGGGGGGGACCCTTCGGATGGCTACACCTTC. As protein: CASSYSTGGDPSDGYTF.

This chain joins TRBV19 and TRBJ1-2; the D is unclear. Trimming took 4 bases from V and 5 from J, leaving 8 bases between them. The CDR3 covers 12 residues. From germline, CDR1 is LNHDA and CDR2 SQIVND (reference sequence). The CDR3 is CASSTDPYGYTF. As DNA, the CDR3 is TGTGCCAGTAGTACAGACCCGTATGGCTACACCTTC.

The chain links TRBV28 to TRBJ1-1; D is uncertain. This CDR3 comprises 14 residues. Germline-derived CDR1 and CDR2 are MDHEN and SYDVKM. Trimming cost V 6 bases and J 4 bases, with 15 bases left between them. Written as DNA, the CDR3 is TGTGCCAGCAGACCTTTTGGGTACCTCACTGAAGCTTTCTTT. It specifies CASRPFGYLTEAFF.

This clone occurred once. The V and J genes are TRBV5-1 and TRBJ2-1, with D perhaps matching TRBD2 (7 bases). Germline V gene sequence: CDR1 SGHRS, CDR2 YFSETQ. The CDR3 is made up of 15 amino acids. Trimming left V 0 bases short and J 10 bases short, with 17 bases between. The CDR3 is CASSLAGQQGGEQFF. The DNA of the CDR3 is TGCGCCAGCAGCTTGGCCGGTCAACAGGGAGGGGAGCAGTTCTTC.

This clone has a single count. J is TRBJ1-4 and V is TRBV6-5; D is possibly TRBD1 (5 bases). V was clipped by 0 bases and J by 7 bases, with 12 bases between them. Germline CDR1 is MNHEY and CDR2 is SVGAGI. The CDR3 runs 15 residues. The CDR3: CASSYSLGGSEKLFF. CDR3 coding DNA: TGTGCCAGCAGTTACTCTCTGGGGGGAAGTGAAAAACTGTTTTTT.

The chain links TRBV19 to TRBJ2-7; D is possibly TRBD2 (5 bases). In germline, CDR1 is LNHDA, CDR2 SQIVND (reference sequence). V was shortened by 5 bases and J by 2 bases, with 13 bases between the two germline ends. This CDR3 spans 14 amino acids. In nucleotides, the CDR3 is TGTGCCAGTAGTCCCCGGACGGGGACCTACGAGCAGTACTTC. Translated: CASSPRTGTYEQYF.

J is TRBJ2-7 and V is TRBV9; weak D call: TRBD2 (6 bases). This CDR3 spans 14 amino acids. In germline, CDR1 is SGDLS, CDR2 YYNGEE. The V gene lost 0 bases and the J gene lost 2 bases, with 9 bases spanning the gap. Here the CDR3 DNA reads TGTGCCAGCAGCGTAGGGACTACCGCCTACGAGCAGTACTTC. Translating it yields CASSVGTTAYEQYF.

The chain is built from TRBV24-1 and TRBJ2-6; D remains unclear. CDR3 size: 16 residues. The germline V gene has CDR1 KGHDR and CDR2 SFDVKD. Trimming left V 4 bases short and J 2 bases short, with 11 bases between. The CDR3 coding sequence is TGTGCCACCAGTGACCCTACCCGTGCTGGGGCCAACGTCCTGACTTTC. Amino acids: CATSDPTRAGANVLTF.

The rearrangement links TRBV5-8 to TRBJ2-3; a possible D gene is TRBD2 (6 bases). Germline loops: CDR1 SGHTS, CDR2 YDEGEE. CDR3 length: 17 amino acids. The V gene lost 2 bases and the J gene lost 2 bases, with 18 bases spanning the gap. The chain's CDR3 is CASSFGGLPGPTDTQYF. For the CDR3, the DNA is TGTGCCAGCAGCTTTGGGGGACTCCCTGGCCCCACAGATACGCAGTATTTT. The variable domain in full, completed from reference TRBV5-8 and TRBJ2-3, reads EAGVTQSPTHLIKTRGQQATLRCSPISGHTSVYWYQQALGLGLQFLLWYDEGEERNRGNFPPRFSGRQFPNYSSELNVNALELEDSALYLCASSFGGLPGPTDTQYFGPGTRLTVL.

The chain has TRBV27 and TRBJ1-4; TRBD1 matches 11 bases. This CDR3 comprises 16 residues. V gave up 3 bases and J gave up 8 bases; unmatched junction bases: 8. Germline CDR1 reads MNHEY; CDR2 reads SMNVEV (reference sequence). CDR3 sequence: CASSLLGQGAKEKLFF. CDR3 nucleotide sequence: TGTGCCAGCAGTTTGCTTGGACAGGGGGCGAAGGAAAAACTGTTTTTT.

The chain couples TRBV10-3 to TRBJ2-3, with a tentative D call TRBD1 (5 bases). The CDR3 totals 13 residues. Trimming left V 5 bases short and J 8 bases short, with 14 bases between. Per the germline V gene, CDR1 is ENHRY and CDR2 is SYGVKD. The CDR3 spells CAISPGNLGTQYF. Here the CDR3 DNA reads TGTGCCATCAGTCCAGGGAATCTAGGTACGCAGTATTTT.